This T cell receptor beta chain was found in a study of blood T cell repertoires in COVID-19. CDR1 is MNHEY and CDR2 is SVGAGI in the germline V gene. There are 12 residues in the CDR3. Using immunoSEQ multiplex PCR, the repertoire was profiled, and TCRdb retains in-frame clones only, with some absent. Altogether some 100,000 clones are present, 82% being singletons, with the ten largest covering more than 5.5%. The sequence came from a man aged 50-60 years with active or convalescent COVID-19. The sample consisted of peripheral blood. The rearrangement uses TRBV6-5 and TRBJ2-7; 10 bases are shared with TRBD1. CDR3 residues: CASSYGTGELCV. DNA for the CDR3: TGTGCCAGCAGTTACGGGACAGGGGAGTTATGCGTC.